This TCR beta chain was recorded in a study of molecular identifiers for immune sequencing clone quantification. The sample holds a few counts of this clonotype. For naive CD8 T cells, sorting used the CD8+CD4-CCR7+CD45RA+ phenotype. TCRdb passed the PCR reads through MiXCR, listing each CDR3 protein once. The sample has under 600,000 distinct CDR3 sequences, around 25% seen once. This CDR3 is built from 13 residues. V shed 5 bases, J shed 4 bases, and the junction held 3 bases outside the gene matches. CDR1 and CDR2 (germline): SEHNR, FQNEAQ (reference sequence). The chain combines TRBV7-9 with TRBJ1-1; 8 positions match TRBD1. Material: naive CD8+ T cells from blood, with Jurkat cell RNA spiked in. Subset meaning: FACS-sorted CD8+CD4-CCR7+CD45RA+ naive T cells. The clonotype originates from a human donor in good health. Some libraries in this study had Jurkat cell RNA spiked in. The CDR3 bases are TGTGCCAGCAGCAATACAGGGGGCACTGAAGCTTTCTTT. Its translation: CASSNTGGTEAFF.